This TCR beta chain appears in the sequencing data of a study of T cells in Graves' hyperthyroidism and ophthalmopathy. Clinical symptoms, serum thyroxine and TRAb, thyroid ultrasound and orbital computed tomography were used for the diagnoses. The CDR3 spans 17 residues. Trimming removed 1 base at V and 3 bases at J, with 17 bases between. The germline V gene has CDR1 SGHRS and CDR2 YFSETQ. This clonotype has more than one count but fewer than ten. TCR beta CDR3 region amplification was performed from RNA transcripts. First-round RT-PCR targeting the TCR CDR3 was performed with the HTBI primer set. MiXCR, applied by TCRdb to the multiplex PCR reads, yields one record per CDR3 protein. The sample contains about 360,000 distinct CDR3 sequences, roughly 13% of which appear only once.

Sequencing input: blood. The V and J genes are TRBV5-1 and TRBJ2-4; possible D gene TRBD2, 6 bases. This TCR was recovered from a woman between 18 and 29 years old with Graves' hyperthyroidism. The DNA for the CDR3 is TGCGCCAGCAGCTTGTCGGACGGGGGATTTAACAAAAACATTCAGTACTTC. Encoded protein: CASSLSDGGFNKNIQYF.